A selection of T cell receptor beta chains follows, all from one sample in a study of T cells in localized non-small cell lung cancer. The protocol was immunoSEQ multiplex PCR, while the TCRdb copy is restricted to in-frame clones and leaves out a portion. The profile covers roughly 84,000 clones, with 88% appearing a single time and about 20% taken by the ten largest. The source was peripheral blood, collected before any cancer treatment. These receptor sequences come from a woman aged 40-75 years with stage I squamous cell lung carcinoma. Both conserved end residues are part of each CDR3. The order of the fields is V gene, clone size, J gene, D gene, CDR3 DNA, CDR3 protein. The D gene is left open where the match is weak. A row's size may be missing; if present it is once, few, many or a size class.

v_call: TRBV19
clone_size: NA
j_call: TRBJ2-2
d_call: NA
cdr3_nt: TGTGCCAGCCGCACTTCGAGGAACACCGGGGAGCTGTTTTTT
cdr3_aa: CASRTSRNTGELFF

v_call: TRBV7-9
clone_size: NA
j_call: TRBJ1-2
d_call: NA
cdr3_nt: TGTGCCAGCAGCTTAGCTGGACAGACTAACTATGGCTACACCTTC
cdr3_aa: CASSLAGQTNYGYTF

v_call: TRBV18
clone_size: once
j_call: TRBJ1-1
d_call: NA
cdr3_nt: TGTGCCAGCTCACCAAGGGGGGTAGAGACTGAAGCTTTCTTT
cdr3_aa: CASSPRGVETEAFF

v_call: TRBV9
clone_size: NA
j_call: TRBJ1-2
d_call: TRBD1
cdr3_nt: TGTGCCAGCAGCGAAAGGACAGGGAGCGGCTACACCTTC
cdr3_aa: CASSERTGSGYTF

v_call: TRBV11-2
clone_size: NA
j_call: TRBJ1-1
d_call: NA
cdr3_nt: TGTGCCAGCAGCTTAGATCGTGGGCCTTCAGGGCCCTACACTGAAGCTTTCTTT
cdr3_aa: CASSLDRGPSGPYTEAFF

v_call: TRBV9
clone_size: NA
j_call: TRBJ2-6
d_call: TRBD1
cdr3_nt: TGTGCCAGCAGCGTAGGACAGGGAATCTCTGGGGCCAACGTCCTGACTTTC
cdr3_aa: CASSVGQGISGANVLTF

v_call: TRBV18
clone_size: NA
j_call: TRBJ1-2
d_call: TRBD1
cdr3_nt: TGTGCCAGCCATCCGGGACAGGAGGTCGGCTACACCTTC
cdr3_aa: CASHPGQEVGYTF

v_call: TRBV28
clone_size: NA
j_call: TRBJ1-4
d_call: TRBD1
cdr3_nt: TGTGCCAGCCGAGGGACAGGGGGCCGTCCAACTAATGAAAAACTGTTTTTT
cdr3_aa: CASRGTGGRPTNEKLFF

v_call: TRBV7-2
clone_size: NA
j_call: TRBJ2-5
d_call: NA
cdr3_nt: TGTGCCAGCAGTAATGTAGATAGGCCGGAGACCCAGTACTTC
cdr3_aa: CASSNVDRPETQYF

v_call: TRBV9
clone_size: NA
j_call: TRBJ2-3
d_call: NA
cdr3_nt: TGTGCCAGCAGCGTAGAAGGGCCAGATACGCAGTATTTT
cdr3_aa: CASSVEGPDTQYF

v_call: TRBV19
clone_size: NA
j_call: TRBJ1-2
d_call: NA
cdr3_nt: TGTGCCAGTAGTCGGCTAACCTATGGCTACACCTTC
cdr3_aa: CASSRLTYGYTF

v_call: TRBV4-1
clone_size: NA
j_call: TRBJ1-1
d_call: TRBD1
cdr3_nt: TGCGCCAGCAGCCACGACAGGGCCCTGAGGGTGGCTTTCTTT
cdr3_aa: CASSHDRALRVAFF

v_call: TRBV6-1
clone_size: NA
j_call: TRBJ1-6
d_call: NA
cdr3_nt: TGTGCCAGCAGTGACCCCGATAATTCACCCCTCCACTTT
cdr3_aa: CASSDPDNSPLHF

v_call: TRBV4-1
clone_size: few
j_call: TRBJ1-1
d_call: TRBD1
cdr3_nt: TGCGCCAGCAGCCGGTTGACAGGGATGAACACTGAAGCTTTCTTT
cdr3_aa: CASSRLTGMNTEAFF